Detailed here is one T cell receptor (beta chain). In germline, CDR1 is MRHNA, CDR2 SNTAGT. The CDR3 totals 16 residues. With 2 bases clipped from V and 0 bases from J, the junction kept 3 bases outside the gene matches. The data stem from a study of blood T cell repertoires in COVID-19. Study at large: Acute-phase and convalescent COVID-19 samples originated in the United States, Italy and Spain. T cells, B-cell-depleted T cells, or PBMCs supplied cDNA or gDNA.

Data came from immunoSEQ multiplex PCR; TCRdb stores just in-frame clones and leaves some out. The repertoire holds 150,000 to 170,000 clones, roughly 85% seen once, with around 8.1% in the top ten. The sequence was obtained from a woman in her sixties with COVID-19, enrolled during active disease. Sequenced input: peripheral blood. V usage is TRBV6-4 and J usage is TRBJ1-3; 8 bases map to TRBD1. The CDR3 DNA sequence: TGTGCCAGCAGTGACCACGACAGGGGCTCTGGAAACACCATATATTTT. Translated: CASSDHDRGSGNTIYF.